The rows below give T cell receptor beta chains drawn from one sample of a study of blood T cell repertoires in COVID-19. Generated by immunoSEQ multiplex PCR, the TCRdb table keeps only in-frame clones and is missing some. The sample has more than 150,000 clones, around 83% seen once. The specimen was peripheral blood. The receptors come from a middle-aged man with active or convalescent COVID-19. The CDR3 runs from the conserved cysteine through the conserved F or W. Fields, in order: V gene, D gene, CDR3 protein. D genes are given only for firm matches.

>TRBV9|TRBD1
CASSRQGTGELFF
>TRBV9|TRBD1
CASSDAGGPNEKLFF
>TRBV11-3|TRBD2
CASSIGTSGYEQYF
>TRBV25-1|TRBD1
CASSLTGVGEKLFF
>TRBV4-3|.
CASSQEAGNEQFF
>TRBV7-2|TRBD1
CASSQDRAHSYTF
>TRBV6-2/TRBV6-3|.
CASSPLSGVSSQPQHF
>TRBV4-3|.
CASSRDSATEAFF
>TRBV5-4|.
CASSYSPYVNTEAFF
>TRBV29-1|.
CSVGVGRGAIYGYTF
>TRBV5-1|.
CASSLTGLVWGYTF
>TRBV5-1|TRBD1
CASSARDRGDEKLFF
>TRBV12-3/TRBV12-4|.
CASGDNYGYTF
>TRBV6-6|.
CASSYPGLGGGAEAFF
>TRBV7-2|.
CASSLWLTDTQYF
>TRBV5-4|.
CASSVQGTQETQYF
>TRBV29-1|.
CSVDRGGYGYTF
>TRBV4-3|TRBD1
CASSQDLQGAYEQYF
>TRBV4-2|TRBD2
CASSQDFLAGSGTGELFF
>TRBV9|.
CASTEEGGGNEQFF
>TRBV29-1|TRBD2
CSVSSSGSSYEQYF